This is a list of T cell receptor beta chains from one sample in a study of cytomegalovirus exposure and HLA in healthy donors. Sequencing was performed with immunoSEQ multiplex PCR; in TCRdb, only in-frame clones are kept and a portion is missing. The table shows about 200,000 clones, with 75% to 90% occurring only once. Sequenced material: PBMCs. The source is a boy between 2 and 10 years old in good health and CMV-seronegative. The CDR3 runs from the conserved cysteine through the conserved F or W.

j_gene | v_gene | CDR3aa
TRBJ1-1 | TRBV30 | CAWSVSGDTEAFF
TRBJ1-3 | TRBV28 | CASSFTGTGNTIYF
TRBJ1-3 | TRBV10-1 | CASSESRSETGSSGNTIYF
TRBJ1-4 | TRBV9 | CASSVGSTSNEKLFF
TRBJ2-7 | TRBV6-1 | CASSEGGIGNQPYEQYF
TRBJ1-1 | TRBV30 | CAWGQTTEAFF
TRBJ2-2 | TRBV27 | CASSSLAGVIGELFF
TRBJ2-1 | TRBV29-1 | CSVAFVGANEQFF
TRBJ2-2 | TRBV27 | CASSLYGTGALPLNTGELFF
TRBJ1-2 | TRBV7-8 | CASSPAGQDSYGYTF
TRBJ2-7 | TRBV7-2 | CASSLRVDEQYF
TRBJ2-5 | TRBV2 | CASEGLAGRTQYF
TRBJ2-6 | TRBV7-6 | CASSPRGGRTSSGANVLTF
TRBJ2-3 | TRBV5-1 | CASSLGTGVSDTQYF
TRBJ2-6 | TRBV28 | CASSPTGSGANVLTF
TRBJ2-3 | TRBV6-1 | CASRTQGYADTQYF
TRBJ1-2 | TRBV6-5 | CASRRSTGANYGYTF
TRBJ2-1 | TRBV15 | CATSRDGNVRYEQFF
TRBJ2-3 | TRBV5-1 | CASSLELAGAEDTQYF
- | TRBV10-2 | CASTINEASYEQYF
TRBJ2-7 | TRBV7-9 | CSSSLLTGNYEQYF
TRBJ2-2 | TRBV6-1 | CASRGTNTGELFF
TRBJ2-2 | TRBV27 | CASSVAGGLVTGELFF
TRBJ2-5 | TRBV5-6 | CASSETGLKQETQYF
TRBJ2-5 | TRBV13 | CASSFALSPGETQYF
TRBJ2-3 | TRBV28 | CAIGLAGSTDTQYF
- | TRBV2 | CASSASAYEQYF
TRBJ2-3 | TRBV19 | CASSINRVHTDTQYF
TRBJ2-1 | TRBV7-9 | CASSDGKHGVYNEQFF
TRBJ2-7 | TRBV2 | CASKGRVYEQYF
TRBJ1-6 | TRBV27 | CASSFERSYNSPLHF
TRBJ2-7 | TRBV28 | CASRPQGYHEQYF
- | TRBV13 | CASSAKGLDLGYEQYF
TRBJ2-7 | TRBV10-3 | CAISEQGAPPEQYF
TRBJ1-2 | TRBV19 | CASSIQSVNYGYTF
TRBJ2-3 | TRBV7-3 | CASSARLAGTETDTQYF
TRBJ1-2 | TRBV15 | CATSRGTGVYGYTF